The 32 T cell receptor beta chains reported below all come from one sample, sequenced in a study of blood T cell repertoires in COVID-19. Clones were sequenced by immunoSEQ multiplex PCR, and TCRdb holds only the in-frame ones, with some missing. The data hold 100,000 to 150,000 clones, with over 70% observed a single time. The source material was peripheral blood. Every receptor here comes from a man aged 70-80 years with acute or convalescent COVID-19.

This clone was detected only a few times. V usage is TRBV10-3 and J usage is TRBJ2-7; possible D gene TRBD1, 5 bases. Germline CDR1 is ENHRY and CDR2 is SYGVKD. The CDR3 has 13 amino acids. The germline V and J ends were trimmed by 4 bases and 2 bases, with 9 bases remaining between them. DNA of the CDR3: TGTGCCATCAGTGGTCTAGGGGCCTACGAGCAGTACTTC. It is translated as CAISGLGAYEQYF.

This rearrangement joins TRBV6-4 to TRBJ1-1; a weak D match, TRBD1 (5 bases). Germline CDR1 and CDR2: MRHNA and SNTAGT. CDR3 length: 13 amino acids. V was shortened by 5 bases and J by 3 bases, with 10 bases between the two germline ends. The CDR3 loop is CASSSGPDTEAFF. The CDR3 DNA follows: TGTGCCAGCAGTTCAGGGCCTGACACTGAAGCTTTCTTT.

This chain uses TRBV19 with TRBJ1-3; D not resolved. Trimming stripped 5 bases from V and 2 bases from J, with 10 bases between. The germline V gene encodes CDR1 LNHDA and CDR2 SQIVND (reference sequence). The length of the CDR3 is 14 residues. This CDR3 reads CASSSPPPGNTIYF. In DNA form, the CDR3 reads TGTGCCAGTAGTTCTCCCCCTCCTGGAAACACCATATATTTT.

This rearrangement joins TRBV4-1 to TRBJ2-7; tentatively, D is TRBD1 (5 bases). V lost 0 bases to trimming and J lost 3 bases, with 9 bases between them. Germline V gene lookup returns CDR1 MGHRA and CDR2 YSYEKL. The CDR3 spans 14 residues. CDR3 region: CASSQDRTGYEQYF. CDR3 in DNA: TGCGCCAGCAGCCAAGATCGTACAGGCTACGAGCAGTACTTC.

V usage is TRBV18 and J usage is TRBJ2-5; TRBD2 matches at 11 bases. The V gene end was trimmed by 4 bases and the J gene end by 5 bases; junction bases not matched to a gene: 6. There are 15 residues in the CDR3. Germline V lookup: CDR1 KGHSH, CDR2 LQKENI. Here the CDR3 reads CASSRGTSGMETQYF. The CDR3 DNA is TGTGCCAGCTCACGAGGGACTAGCGGAATGGAGACCCAGTACTTC.

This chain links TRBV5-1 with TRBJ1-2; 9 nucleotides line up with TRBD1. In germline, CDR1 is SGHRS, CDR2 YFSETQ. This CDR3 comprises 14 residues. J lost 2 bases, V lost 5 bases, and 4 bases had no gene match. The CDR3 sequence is CASRAQGANYGYTF. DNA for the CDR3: TGCGCCAGCAGGGCACAGGGGGCGAACTATGGCTACACCTTC.

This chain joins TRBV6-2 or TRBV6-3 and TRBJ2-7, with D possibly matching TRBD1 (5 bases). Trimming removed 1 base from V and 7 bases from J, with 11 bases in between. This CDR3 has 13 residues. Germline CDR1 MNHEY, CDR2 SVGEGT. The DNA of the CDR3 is TGTGCCAGCAGTTACTGGGCGTCAGGGGAGCAGTACTTC. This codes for CASSYWASGEQYF.

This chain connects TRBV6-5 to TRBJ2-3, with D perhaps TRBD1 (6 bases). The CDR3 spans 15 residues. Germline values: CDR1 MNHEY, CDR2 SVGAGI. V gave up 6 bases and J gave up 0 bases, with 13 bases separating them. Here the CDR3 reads CASRGEGGSTDTQYF. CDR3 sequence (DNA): TGTGCCAGCAGGGGTGAAGGGGGTAGCACAGATACGCAGTATTTT.

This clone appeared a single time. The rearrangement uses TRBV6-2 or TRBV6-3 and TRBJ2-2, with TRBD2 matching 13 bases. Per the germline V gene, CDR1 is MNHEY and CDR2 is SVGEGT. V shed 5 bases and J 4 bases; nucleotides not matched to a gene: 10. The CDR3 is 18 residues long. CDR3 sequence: CASSLGLAGDPRTGELFF. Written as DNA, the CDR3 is TGTGCCAGCAGTCTCGGACTAGCGGGGGACCCTCGCACCGGGGAGCTGTTTTTT.

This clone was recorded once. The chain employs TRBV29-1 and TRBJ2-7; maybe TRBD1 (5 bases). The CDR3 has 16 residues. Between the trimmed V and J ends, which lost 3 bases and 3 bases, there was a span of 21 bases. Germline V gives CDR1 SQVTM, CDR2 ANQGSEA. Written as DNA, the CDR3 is TGCAGCGTTGATATGGCAGGGAAGAAGTGGGGCTACGAGCAGTACTTC. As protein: CSVDMAGKKWGYEQYF.

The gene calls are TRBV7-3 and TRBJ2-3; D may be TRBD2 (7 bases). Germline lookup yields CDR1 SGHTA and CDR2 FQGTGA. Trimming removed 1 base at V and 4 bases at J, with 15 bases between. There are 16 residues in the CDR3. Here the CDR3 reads CASSLIGGRNADTQYF. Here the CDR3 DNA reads TGTGCCAGCAGCTTAATCGGGGGGCGGAACGCAGATACGCAGTATTTT.

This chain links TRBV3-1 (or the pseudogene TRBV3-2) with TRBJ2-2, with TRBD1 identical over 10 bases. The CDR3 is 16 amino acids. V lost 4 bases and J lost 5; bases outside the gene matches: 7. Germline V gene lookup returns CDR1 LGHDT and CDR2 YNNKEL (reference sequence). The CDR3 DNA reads TGTGCCAGCAGCCCCTTACGGGACAGGGGAACCGGGGAGCTGTTTTTT. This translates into CASSPLRDRGTGELFF.

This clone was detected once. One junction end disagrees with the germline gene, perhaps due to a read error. DNA for the CDR3: TGTGCCAGCTCGGCGACTAGCGGGTCTTTTTTC. It translates to CASSATSGSFF. The chain links TRBV18 to TRBJ2-7; 10 positions agree with TRBD2. Looked up from germline, CDR1 is KGHSH and CDR2 is LQKENI. The CDR3 has 11 amino acids.

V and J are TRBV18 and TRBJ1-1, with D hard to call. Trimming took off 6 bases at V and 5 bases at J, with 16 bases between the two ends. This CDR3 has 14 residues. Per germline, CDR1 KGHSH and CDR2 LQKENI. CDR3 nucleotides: TGTGCCAGCTCCTACGGTTGGGGAGGGACTGAAGCTTTCTTT. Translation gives CASSYGWGGTEAFF.

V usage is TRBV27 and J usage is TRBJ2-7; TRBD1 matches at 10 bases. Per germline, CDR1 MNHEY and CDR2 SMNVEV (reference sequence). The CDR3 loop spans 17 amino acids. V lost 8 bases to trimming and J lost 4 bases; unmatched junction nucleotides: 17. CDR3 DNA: TGTGCCAGCTTTGGGGCCCCCGGGACAGGGGTCTCGTACGAGCAGTACTTC. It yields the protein CASFGAPGTGVSYEQYF.

The CDR3, as DNA: TGTGCCAGCAGTGACCCGGGACAGGGGGAAACAGATACGCAGTATTTT. Its protein product is CASSDPGQGETDTQYF. The rearrangement links TRBV3-1 (or the pseudogene TRBV3-2) to TRBJ2-3; TRBD1 matches 11 bases. This CDR3 comprises 16 residues. V shed 6 bases and J 3 bases; nucleotides not matched to a gene: 8. CDR1 is LGHDT and CDR2 is YNNKEL in the germline V gene (reference sequence).

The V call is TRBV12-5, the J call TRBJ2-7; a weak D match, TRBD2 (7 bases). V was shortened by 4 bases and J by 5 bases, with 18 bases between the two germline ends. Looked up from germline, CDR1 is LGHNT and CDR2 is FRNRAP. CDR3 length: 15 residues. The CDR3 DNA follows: TGTGCTAGTGGTTCCCTGGGGGGGGGCTTGCACGAGCAGTACTTC. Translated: CASGSLGGGLHEQYF.

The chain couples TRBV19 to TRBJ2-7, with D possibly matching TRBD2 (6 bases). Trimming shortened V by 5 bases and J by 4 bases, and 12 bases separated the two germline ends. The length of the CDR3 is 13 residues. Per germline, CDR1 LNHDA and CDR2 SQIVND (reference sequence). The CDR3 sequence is CASSEGLPYEQYF. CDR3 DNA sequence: TGTGCCAGTAGTGAGGGACTTCCATACGAGCAGTACTTC. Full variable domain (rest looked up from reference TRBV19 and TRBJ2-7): DGGITQSPKYLFRKEGQNVTLSCEQNLNHDAMYWYRQDPGQGLRLIYYSQIVNDFQKGDIAEGYSVSREKKESFPLTVTSAQKNPTAFYLCASSEGLPYEQYFGPGTRLTVT.

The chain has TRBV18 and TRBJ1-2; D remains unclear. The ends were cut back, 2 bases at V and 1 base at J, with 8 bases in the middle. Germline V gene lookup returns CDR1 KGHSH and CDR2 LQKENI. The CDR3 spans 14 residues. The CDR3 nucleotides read TGTGCCAGCTCACCAATGGCGGATAACTATGGCTACACCTTC. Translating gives CASSPMADNYGYTF.

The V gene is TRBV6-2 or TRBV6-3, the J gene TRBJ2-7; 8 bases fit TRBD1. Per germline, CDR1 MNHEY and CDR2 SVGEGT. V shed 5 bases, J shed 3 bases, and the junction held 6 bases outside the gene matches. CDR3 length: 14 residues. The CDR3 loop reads CASSPRGQGYEQYF. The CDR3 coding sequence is TGTGCCAGCAGTCCGAGAGGACAGGGCTACGAGCAGTACTTC.

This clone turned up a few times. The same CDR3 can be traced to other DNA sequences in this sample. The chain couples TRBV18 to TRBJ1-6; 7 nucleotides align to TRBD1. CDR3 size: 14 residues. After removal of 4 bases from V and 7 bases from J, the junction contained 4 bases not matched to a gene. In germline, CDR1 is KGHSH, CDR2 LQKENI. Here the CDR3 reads CASSRDRVNSPLHF. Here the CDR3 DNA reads TGTGCCAGCTCACGGGACAGAGTGAATTCACCCCTCCACTTT.

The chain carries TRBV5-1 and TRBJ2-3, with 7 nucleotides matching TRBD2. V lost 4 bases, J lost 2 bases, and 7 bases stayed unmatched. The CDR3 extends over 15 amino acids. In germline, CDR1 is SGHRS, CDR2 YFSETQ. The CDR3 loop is CASSVDRGVTDTQYF. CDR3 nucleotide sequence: TGCGCCAGCAGCGTGGACCGGGGGGTCACAGATACGCAGTATTTT.

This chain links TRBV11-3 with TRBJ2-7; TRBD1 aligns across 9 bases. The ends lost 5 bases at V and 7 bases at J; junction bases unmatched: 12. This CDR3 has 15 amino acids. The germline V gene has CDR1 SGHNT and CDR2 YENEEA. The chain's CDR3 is CASSLHRQGVSEQYF. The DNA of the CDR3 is TGTGCCAGCAGCCTACATCGACAGGGGGTCAGTGAGCAGTACTTC.

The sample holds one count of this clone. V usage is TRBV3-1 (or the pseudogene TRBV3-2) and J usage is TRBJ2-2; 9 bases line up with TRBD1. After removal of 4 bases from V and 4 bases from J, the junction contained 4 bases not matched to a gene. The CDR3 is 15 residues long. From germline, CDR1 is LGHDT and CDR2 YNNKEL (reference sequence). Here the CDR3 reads CASSPMDRGTGELFF. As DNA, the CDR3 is TGTGCCAGCAGCCCGATGGACAGGGGCACCGGGGAGCTGTTTTTT.

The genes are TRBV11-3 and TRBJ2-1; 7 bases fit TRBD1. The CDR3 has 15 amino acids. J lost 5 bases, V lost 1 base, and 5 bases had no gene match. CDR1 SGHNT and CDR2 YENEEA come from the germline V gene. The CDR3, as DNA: TGTGCCAGCAGCTTAGGACAGGGCAGGGACAATGAGCAGTTCTTC. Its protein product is CASSLGQGRDNEQFF.

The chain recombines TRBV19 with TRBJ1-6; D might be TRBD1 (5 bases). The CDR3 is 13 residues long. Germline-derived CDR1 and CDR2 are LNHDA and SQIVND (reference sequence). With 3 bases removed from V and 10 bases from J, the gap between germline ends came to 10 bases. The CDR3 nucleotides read TGTGCCAGTAGTATGAAGCGGGGGTCACCCCTCCACTTT. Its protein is CASSMKRGSPLHF.

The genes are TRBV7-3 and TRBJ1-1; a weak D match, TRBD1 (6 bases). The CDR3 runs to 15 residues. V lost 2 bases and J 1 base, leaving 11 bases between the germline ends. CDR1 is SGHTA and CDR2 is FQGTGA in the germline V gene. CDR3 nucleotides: TGTGCCAGCAGCTTATTTGGGGGCGCGAACACTGAAGCTTTCTTT. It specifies CASSLFGGANTEAFF.

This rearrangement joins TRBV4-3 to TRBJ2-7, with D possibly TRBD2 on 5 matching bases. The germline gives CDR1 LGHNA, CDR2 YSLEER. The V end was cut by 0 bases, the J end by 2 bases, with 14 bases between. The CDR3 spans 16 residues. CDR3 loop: CASSQDRGYSTYEQYF. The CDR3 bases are TGCGCCAGCAGCCAAGATCGGGGTTACAGTACCTACGAGCAGTACTTC.

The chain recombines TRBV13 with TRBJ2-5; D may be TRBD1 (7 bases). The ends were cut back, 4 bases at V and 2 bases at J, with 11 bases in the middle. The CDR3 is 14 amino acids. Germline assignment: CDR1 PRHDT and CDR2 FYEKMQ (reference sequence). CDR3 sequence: CASSWRDSQETQYF. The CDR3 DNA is TGTGCCAGCAGCTGGCGGGACAGTCAAGAGACCCAGTACTTC.

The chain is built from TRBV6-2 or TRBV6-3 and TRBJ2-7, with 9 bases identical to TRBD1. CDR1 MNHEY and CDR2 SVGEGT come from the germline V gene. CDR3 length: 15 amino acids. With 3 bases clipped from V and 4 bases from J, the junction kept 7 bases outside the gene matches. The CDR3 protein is CASSYLGQGVYEQYF. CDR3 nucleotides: TGTGCCAGCAGTTATTTGGGACAGGGCGTTTACGAGCAGTACTTC.

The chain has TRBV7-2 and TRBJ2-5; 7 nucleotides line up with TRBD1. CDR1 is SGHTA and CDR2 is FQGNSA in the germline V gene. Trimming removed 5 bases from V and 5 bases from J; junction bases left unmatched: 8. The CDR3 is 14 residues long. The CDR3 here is CASSTTGWRETQYF. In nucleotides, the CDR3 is TGTGCCAGCAGCACGACAGGGTGGCGGGAGACCCAGTACTTC. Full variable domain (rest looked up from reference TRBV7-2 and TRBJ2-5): GAGVSQSPSNKVTEKGKDVELRCDPISGHTALYWYRQSLGQGLEFLIYFQGNSAPDKSGLPSDRFSAERTGGSVSTLTIQRTQQEDSAVYLCASSTTGWRETQYFGPGTRLLVL.

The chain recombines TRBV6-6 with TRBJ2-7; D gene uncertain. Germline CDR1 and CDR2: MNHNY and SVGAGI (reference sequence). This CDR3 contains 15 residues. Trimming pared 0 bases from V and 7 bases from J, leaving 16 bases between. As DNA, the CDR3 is TGTGCCAGCAGTTACTCGTACCCCCCCCGGTGGGAGCAGTACTTC. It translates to CASSYSYPPRWEQYF.